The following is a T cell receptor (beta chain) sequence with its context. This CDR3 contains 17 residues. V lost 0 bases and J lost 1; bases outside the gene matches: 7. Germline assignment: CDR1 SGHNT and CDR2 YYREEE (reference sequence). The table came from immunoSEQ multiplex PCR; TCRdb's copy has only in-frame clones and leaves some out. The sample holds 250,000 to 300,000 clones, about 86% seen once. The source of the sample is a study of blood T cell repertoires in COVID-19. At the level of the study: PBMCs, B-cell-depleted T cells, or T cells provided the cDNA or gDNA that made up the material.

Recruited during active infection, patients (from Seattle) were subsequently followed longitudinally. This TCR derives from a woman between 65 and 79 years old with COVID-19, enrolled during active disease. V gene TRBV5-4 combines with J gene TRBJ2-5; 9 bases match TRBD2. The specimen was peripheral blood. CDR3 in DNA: TGTGCCAGCAGCTTGGAGGCTAGCGGGGAACTCCAAGAGACCCAGTACTTC. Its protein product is CASSLEASGELQETQYF.